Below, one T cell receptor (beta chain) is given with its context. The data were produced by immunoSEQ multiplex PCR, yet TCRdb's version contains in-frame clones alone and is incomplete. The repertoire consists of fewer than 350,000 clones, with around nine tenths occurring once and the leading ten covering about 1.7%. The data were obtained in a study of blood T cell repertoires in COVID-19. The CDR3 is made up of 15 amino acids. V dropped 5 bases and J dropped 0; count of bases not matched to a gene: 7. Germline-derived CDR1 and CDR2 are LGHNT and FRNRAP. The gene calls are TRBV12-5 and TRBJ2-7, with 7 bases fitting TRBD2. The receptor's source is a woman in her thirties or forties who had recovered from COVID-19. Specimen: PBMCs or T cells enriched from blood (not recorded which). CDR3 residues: CASGPPRGSSYEQYF. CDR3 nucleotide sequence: TGTGCTAGTGGTCCGCCGCGGGGGAGCTCCTACGAGCAGTACTTC.